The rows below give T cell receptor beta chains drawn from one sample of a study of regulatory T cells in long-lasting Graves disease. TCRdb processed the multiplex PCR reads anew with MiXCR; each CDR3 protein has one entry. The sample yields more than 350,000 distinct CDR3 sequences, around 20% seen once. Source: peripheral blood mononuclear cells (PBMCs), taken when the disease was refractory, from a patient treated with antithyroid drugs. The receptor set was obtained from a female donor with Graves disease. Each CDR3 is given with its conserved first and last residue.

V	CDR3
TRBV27	CASRTVADTQYF
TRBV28	CASSPSWGAGNTIYF
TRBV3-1	CASSPGQDPHEQYF
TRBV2	CASRELGTYEQYF
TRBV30	CAWDGGKLETQYF
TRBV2	CASSAGTSSGNTIYF
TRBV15	CATSREDGAYEQYF
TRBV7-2	CASSSAGSNYGYTF
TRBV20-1	CSASLLAGLKETQYF
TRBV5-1	CASGTGTGRSEQYF
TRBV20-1	CSASGVGTVNTGELFF
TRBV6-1	CASSEAVRNQPQHF
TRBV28	CASSLGTSGLKTQYF
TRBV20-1	CSVSPGSNTGELFF
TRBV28	CASSSGQGPEAFF
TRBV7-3	CASIKVASGRPINEQFF
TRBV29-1	CSVGTGGHEKLFF
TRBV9	CASSFGASWSF
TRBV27	CASSFSVRVYGYTF
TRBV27	CASSFHPQGNTEAFF
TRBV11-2	CASSLYGRGEMDEQFF
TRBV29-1	CSVSVMSEQYF
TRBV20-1	CSARVPGQNTEAFF
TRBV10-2	CASSVPGPRHEQYF
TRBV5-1	CASSSTGPERNEQFF
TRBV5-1	CASSLNRGTYEQYF
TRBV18	CASSPRRGNEQFF
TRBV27	CASSQLGGNQPQHF
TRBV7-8	CASSSRDSNTEAFF
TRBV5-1	CASSLGNAGTSGPLYQETQYF
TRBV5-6	CASSLTLGAWQFF